These T cell receptor beta chains were read from a single sample in a study of shared clonotypes between healthy human individuals. Some clones are missing from TCRdb's copy, which holds only in-frame ones; the method was immunoSEQ multiplex PCR. The table includes roughly 2.1 million clones, roughly 91% detected once. Sequenced input: naive CD8+ T cells from PBMCs. The source of these receptors is a man younger than 30 in good health. Some clones in this sample may be carry-over from other donors' samples. CDR3s include the opening cysteine and the closing phenylalanine or tryptophan. Each record gives: V gene, J gene, CDR3 length, CDR3 protein.

v_call: TRBV10-3
j_call: TRBJ2-7
cdr3_length: 16
cdr3_aa: CAISDSGLAPSYEQYF

v_call: TRBV28
j_call: TRBJ2-1
cdr3_length: 15
cdr3_aa: CASSFPAGGSNEQFF

v_call: TRBV9
j_call: TRBJ1-3
cdr3_length: 14
cdr3_aa: CASSVGTSGNTIYF

v_call: TRBV5-1
j_call: TRBJ1-1
cdr3_length: 16
cdr3_aa: CASSMDRVVRNTEAFF

v_call: TRBV6-5
j_call: TRBJ1-1
cdr3_length: 14
cdr3_aa: CASSYGDSHTEAFF

v_call: TRBV27
j_call: TRBJ2-3
cdr3_length: 11
cdr3_aa: CASSYEGTQYF

v_call: TRBV5-1
j_call: TRBJ2-3
cdr3_length: 18
cdr3_aa: CASSLVPGLAGAMDTQYF

v_call: TRBV4-1
j_call: TRBJ2-7
cdr3_length: 15
cdr3_aa: CASSQEKHFSYEQYF

v_call: TRBV27
j_call: TRBJ1-1
cdr3_length: 14
cdr3_aa: CASGSGRLNTEAFF

v_call: TRBV29-1
j_call: TRBJ2-3
cdr3_length: 16
cdr3_aa: CSVEELGGVSTDTQYF

v_call: TRBV7-9
j_call: TRBJ1-1
cdr3_length: 14
cdr3_aa: CASSYRQGETEAFF

v_call: TRBV5-1
j_call: TRBJ1-1
cdr3_length: 14
cdr3_aa: CASSDRTANTEAFF

v_call: TRBV28
j_call: TRBJ1-5
cdr3_length: 15
cdr3_aa: CASSDLRGSNQPQHF

v_call: TRBV7-9
j_call: TRBJ1-1
cdr3_length: 15
cdr3_aa: CASSSLDGLNTEAFF

v_call: TRBV11-3
j_call: TRBJ2-1
cdr3_length: 16
cdr3_aa: CASSARTSYSYNEQFF

v_call: TRBV5-1
j_call: TRBJ2-7
cdr3_length: 14
cdr3_aa: CASSYRQGDYEQYF

v_call: TRBV30
j_call: TRBJ2-2
cdr3_length: 17
cdr3_aa: CAWSDLGDYPNTGELFF

v_call: TRBV7-9
j_call: TRBJ2-7
cdr3_length: 15
cdr3_aa: CASSPSQGRTYEQYF

v_call: TRBV18
j_call: TRBJ2-5
cdr3_length: 13
cdr3_aa: CASSPSGRETQYF

v_call: TRBV6-5
j_call: TRBJ1-2
cdr3_length: 13
cdr3_aa: CASSYGAIYGYTF

v_call: TRBV6-5
j_call: TRBJ2-1
cdr3_length: 13
cdr3_aa: CASSYSGGLEQFF

v_call: TRBV28
j_call: TRBJ1-5
cdr3_length: 12
cdr3_aa: CASSLLGQPQHF

v_call: TRBV2
j_call: TRBJ1-1
cdr3_length: 12
cdr3_aa: CASSHMNTEAFF

v_call: TRBV10-3
j_call: TRBJ2-7
cdr3_length: 15
cdr3_aa: CAISPRTSGKGEQYF

v_call: TRBV4-2
j_call: TRBJ2-1
cdr3_length: 18
cdr3_aa: CASSQPPGTSGTYNEQFF

v_call: TRBV27
j_call: TRBJ1-2
cdr3_length: 11
cdr3_aa: CASGDFYGYTF

v_call: TRBV19
j_call: TRBJ2-7
cdr3_length: 13
cdr3_aa: CAGPTKSPYEQYF

v_call: TRBV27
j_call: TRBJ2-2
cdr3_length: 11
cdr3_aa: CASSLSGELFF

v_call: TRBV9
j_call: TRBJ2-1
cdr3_length: 11
cdr3_aa: CASSDTNEQFF

v_call: TRBV27
j_call: TRBJ1-5
cdr3_length: 15
cdr3_aa: CASSLSRGLNQPQHF

v_call: TRBV6-5
j_call: TRBJ1-5
cdr3_length: 15
cdr3_aa: CASRSALQLNQPQHF

v_call: TRBV4-3
j_call: TRBJ1-5
cdr3_length: 15
cdr3_aa: CASSKLYRGRQPQHF

v_call: TRBV7-9
j_call: TRBJ2-5
cdr3_length: 13
cdr3_aa: CASSLDRAETQYF

v_call: TRBV7-2
j_call: TRBJ2-1
cdr3_length: 15
cdr3_aa: CASSLGRIGSVEQFF

v_call: TRBV5-6
j_call: TRBJ2-1
cdr3_length: 16
cdr3_aa: CASSLVGLAGSNEQFF

v_call: TRBV7-2
j_call: TRBJ2-2
cdr3_length: 18
cdr3_aa: CASSFNIGLAGEAGELFF

v_call: TRBV28
j_call: TRBJ2-1
cdr3_length: 14
cdr3_aa: CASSLPSIYNEQFF

v_call: TRBV29-1
j_call: TRBJ1-2
cdr3_length: 11
cdr3_aa: CSVVRDRGITF

v_call: TRBV5-1
j_call: TRBJ1-1
cdr3_length: 17
cdr3_aa: CASSLDSQGSMNTEAFF

v_call: TRBV27
j_call: TRBJ2-1
cdr3_length: 17
cdr3_aa: CASSPSMIGVSYNEQFF

v_call: TRBV9
j_call: TRBJ2-7
cdr3_length: 16
cdr3_aa: CASSVADRALSYEQYF

v_call: TRBV7-6
j_call: TRBJ2-3
cdr3_length: 16
cdr3_aa: CASSLIAHGRTDTQYF

v_call: TRBV7-9
j_call: TRBJ2-7
cdr3_length: 14
cdr3_aa: CASSLKGDPYEQYF

v_call: TRBV6-5
j_call: TRBJ1-1
cdr3_length: 13
cdr3_aa: CASSTGQEHEAFF

v_call: TRBV11-3
j_call: TRBJ2-7
cdr3_length: 15
cdr3_aa: CASSISSESSYEQYF

v_call: TRBV27
j_call: TRBJ1-2
cdr3_length: 15
cdr3_aa: CASALTTDWYYGYTF